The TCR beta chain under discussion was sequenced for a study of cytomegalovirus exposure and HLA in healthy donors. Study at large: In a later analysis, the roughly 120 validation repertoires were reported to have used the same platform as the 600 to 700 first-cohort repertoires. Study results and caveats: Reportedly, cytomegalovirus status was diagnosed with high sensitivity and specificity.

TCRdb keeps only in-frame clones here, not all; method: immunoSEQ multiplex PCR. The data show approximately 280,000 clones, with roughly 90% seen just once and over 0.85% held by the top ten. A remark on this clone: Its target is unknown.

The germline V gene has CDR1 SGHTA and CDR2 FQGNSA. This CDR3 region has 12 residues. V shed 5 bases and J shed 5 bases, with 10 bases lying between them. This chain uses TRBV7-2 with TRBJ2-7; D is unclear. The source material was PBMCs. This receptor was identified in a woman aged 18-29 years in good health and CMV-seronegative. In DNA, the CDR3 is TGTGCCAGCAGCCCCAATCGGGACGAGCAGTACTTC. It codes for CASSPNRDEQYF. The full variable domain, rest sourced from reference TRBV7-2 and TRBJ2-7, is GAGVSQSPSNKVTEKGKDVELRCDPISGHTALYWYRQSLGQGLEFLIYFQGNSAPDKSGLPSDRFSAERTGGSVSTLTIQRTQQEDSAVYLCASSPNRDEQYFGPGTRLTVT.